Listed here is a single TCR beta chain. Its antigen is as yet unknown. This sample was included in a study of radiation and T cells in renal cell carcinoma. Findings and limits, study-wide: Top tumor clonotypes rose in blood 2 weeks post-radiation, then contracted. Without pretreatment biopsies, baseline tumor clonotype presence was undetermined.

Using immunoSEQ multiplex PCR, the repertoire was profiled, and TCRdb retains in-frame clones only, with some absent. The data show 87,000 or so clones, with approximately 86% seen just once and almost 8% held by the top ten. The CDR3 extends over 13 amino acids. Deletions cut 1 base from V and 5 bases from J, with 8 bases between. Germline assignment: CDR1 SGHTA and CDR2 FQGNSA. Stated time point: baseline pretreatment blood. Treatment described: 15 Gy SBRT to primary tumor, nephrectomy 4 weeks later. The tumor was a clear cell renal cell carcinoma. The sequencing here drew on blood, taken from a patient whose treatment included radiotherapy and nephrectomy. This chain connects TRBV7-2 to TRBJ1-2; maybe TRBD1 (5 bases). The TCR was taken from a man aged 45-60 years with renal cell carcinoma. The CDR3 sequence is CASSLGGEYGYTF. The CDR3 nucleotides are TGTGCCAGCAGCTTAGGAGGGGAATATGGCTACACCTTC.